Only one count was recorded for the clone carrying this TCR beta chain. V dropped 5 bases and J dropped 8; count of bases not matched to a gene: 8. The CDR3 is made up of 14 amino acids. Germline V lookup: CDR1 SEHNR, CDR2 FQNEAQ (reference sequence). This sample is drawn from a study of shared clonotypes between healthy human individuals. For sorted subsets, roughly 200 ng DNA per replicate equaled roughly 29,000 T cell genomes. Sequenced by immunoSEQ multiplex PCR; TCRdb stores in-frame clones only, minus some. Among 760,000 or so clones listed, 96% were seen once. Selected positively for CCR7 and CD45RO-negative, naive CD8 cells excluded terminally differentiated effector memory CD45RA+ cells.

This receptor was obtained from a man younger than 45 in good health. The rearrangement uses TRBV7-9 and TRBJ2-1, with 8 bases aligning to TRBD2. Sequencing was carried out using naive CD8+ T cells sorted from blood. This CDR3 reads CASSQEDSGDEQFF. CDR3 DNA: TGTGCCAGCAGCCAGGAAGATAGCGGGGATGAGCAGTTCTTC.